The 14 T cell receptor beta chains below were found in one sample sequenced in a study of regulatory T cells in long-lasting Graves disease. Time point denoted: newly diagnosed GD, antithyroid drugs for less than 3 months. The TCR library was made from RNA extracted from PBMCs. Assembly of TCR beta libraries relied on iRepertoire HTBI primers together with Arm-PCR of CDR3 regions. TCRdb itself ran the multiplex PCR reads through MiXCR, one entry per CDR3 protein. The sample includes 350,000 to 550,000 distinct CDR3 sequences, more than 12% seen only once; the top ten take approximately 15%. These same records also appear under a second study, on T cells in Graves' hyperthyroidism and ophthalmopathy.

Sample: peripheral blood mononuclear cells (PBMCs), taken at new diagnosis, from a patient treated with antithyroid drugs. These receptors originate from a woman aged 25 to 39 with Graves disease.

The J gene is TRBJ2-7, the V gene TRBV28; 9 nucleotides line up with TRBD1. Per germline, CDR1 MDHEN and CDR2 SYDVKM. The ends lost 5 bases at V and 3 bases at J; junction bases unmatched: 8. The CDR3 spans 15 residues. The CDR3 DNA reads as TGTGCCAGCAGTGCAAACCCGACAGGGGGCTACGAGCAGTACTTC. This codes for CASSANPTGGYEQYF.

This clonotype was recorded many times. This chain connects TRBV28 to TRBJ1-2, with D possibly matching TRBD1 (6 bases). Trimming stripped 2 bases from V and 0 bases from J, with 16 bases between. Germline CDR1 is MDHEN and CDR2 is SYDVKM. This CDR3 is 17 amino acids long. In DNA form, the CDR3 reads TGTGCCAGCAGTTTAGGGGCAGGGGTTAGGGCTAACTATGGCTACACCTTC. Amino acids: CASSLGAGVRANYGYTF.

In this sample, this clonotype turned up many times. This chain's CDR3 is CASSAGLAGFNEQFF. The CDR3 region has the DNA TGTGCCAGCAGCGCAGGACTAGCGGGATTCAATGAGCAGTTCTTC. This rearrangement joins TRBV2 to TRBJ2-1; 12 positions match TRBD2. J gave up 6 bases and V 6 bases, and 6 bases lay outside the gene matches. The CDR3 has 15 residues. Germline V gene lookup returns CDR1 SNHLY and CDR2 FYNNEI.

In its sample, this clonotype was seen a few times. The chain couples TRBV10-1 to TRBJ2-3, with D maybe TRBD2 (6 bases). CDR1 and CDR2 from the germline V gene are WNHNN and SYGVQD (reference sequence). The ends were cut back, 3 bases at V and 2 bases at J, with 15 bases in the middle. This CDR3 is 16 amino acids long. CDR3 nucleotides: TGCGCCAGCAGTGATTTAACGGCGGGGTCCACAGATACGCAGTATTTT. Its translation: CASSDLTAGSTDTQYF.

This clonotype was observed at least ten times. This chain uses TRBV29-1 with TRBJ2-3, with D possibly TRBD2 on 5 matching bases. Germline V gives CDR1 SQVTM, CDR2 ANQGSEA. V was shortened by 5 bases and J by 4 bases, with 13 bases between the two germline ends. The CDR3 totals 13 residues. The CDR3 sequence: CSVSGNSADTQYF. CDR3 DNA: TGCAGCGTTTCCGGGAACAGCGCAGATACGCAGTATTTT.

There are many counts of this clonotype. The rearrangement links TRBV7-8 to TRBJ2-1; D perhaps matches TRBD2 (6 bases). V was pared by 5 bases and J by 0 bases, with 14 bases between. This CDR3 is built from 16 residues. CDR1 and CDR2 (germline): SGHVS, FQNEAQ. CDR3 nucleotides: TGTGCCAGCAGCCCCCTCCCGGGAGCCTCCTACAATGAGCAGTTCTTC. Its translation is CASSPLPGASYNEQFF.

This clonotype was detected ten times or more. This rearrangement joins TRBV6-1 to TRBJ1-5, with D possibly being TRBD1 (5 bases). Germline CDR1 MNHNS, CDR2 SASEGT. The ends were cut back, 6 bases at V and 4 bases at J, with 10 bases in the middle. The CDR3 covers 13 residues. The CDR3 reads CASRRDLNQPQHF. CDR3 nucleotides: TGTGCCAGCAGACGGGACCTAAATCAGCCCCAGCATTTT.

The chain uses TRBV2 and TRBJ1-2; a possible D gene is TRBD1 (6 bases). The CDR3 has 13 amino acids. Germline assignment: CDR1 SNHLY and CDR2 FYNNEI. Trimming left V 6 bases short and J 3 bases short, with 11 bases between. The CDR3 loop is CASRPEGDYGYTF. The CDR3, as DNA: TGTGCCAGCAGGCCCGAGGGGGACTATGGCTACACCTTC.

This clonotype was detected many times. The chain joins TRBV11-2 to TRBJ2-7, with TRBD2 identical over 10 bases. This CDR3 spans 15 amino acids. Losses at the gene ends were 4 bases for V and 2 bases for J; bases not matched to a gene: 5. Germline V gene sequence: CDR1 SGHAT, CDR2 FQNNGV. DNA for the CDR3: TGTGCCAGCAGCTCACTAGCGGGACGGACCTACGAGCAGTACTTC. Its protein product is CASSSLAGRTYEQYF.

The CDR3 loop reads CSAIRGRNTEAFF. The CDR3 DNA sequence: TGCAGCGCTATAAGGGGGCGGAACACTGAAGCTTTCTTT. The V gene is TRBV29-1, the J gene TRBJ1-1; 7 nucleotides agree with TRBD1. The CDR3 contains 13 residues. V was pared by 7 bases and J by 1 base, with 6 bases of the junction left unmatched. Per the germline V gene, CDR1 is SQVTM and CDR2 is ANQGSEA.

This clonotype has ten or more counts. The rearrangement uses TRBV3-1 and TRBJ1-2; 7 positions match TRBD1. The length of the CDR3 is 15 residues. V dropped 4 bases and J dropped 4; count of bases not matched to a gene: 9. CDR1 and CDR2 from the germline V gene are LGHDT and YNNKEL (reference sequence). CDR3 nucleotide sequence: TGTGCCAGCAGCCCCAGGGGGGAACGAGGCTATGGCTACACCTTC. This sequence encodes CASSPRGERGYGYTF.

This clonotype was seen at least ten times. The CDR3 DNA sequence: TGTGCCAGCAGCCGTAAGATGGGGACTAGCGGGAGTGTACACGGGGAGCTGTTTTTT. It encodes CASSRKMGTSGSVHGELFF. The chain carries TRBV3-1 and TRBJ2-2, with 14 bases matching TRBD2. Per germline, CDR1 LGHDT and CDR2 YNNKEL (reference sequence). The CDR3 spans 19 residues. J was trimmed by 7 bases and V by 4 bases; bases with no gene match: 14. Full variable domain (rest looked up from reference TRBV3-1 and TRBJ2-2): DTAVSQTPKYLVTQMGNDKSIKCEQNLGHDTMYWYKQDSKKFLKIMFSYNNKELIINETVPNRFSPKSPDKAHLNLHINSLELGDSAVYFCASSRKMGTSGSVHGELFFGEGSRLTVL.

This clonotype was observed at least ten times. This chain connects TRBV28 to TRBJ2-1; 11 positions match TRBD2. This CDR3 comprises 16 residues. CDR1 is MDHEN and CDR2 is SYDVKM in the germline V gene. Trimming at V came to 5 bases and at J to 12 bases, leaving 15 bases not matched to a gene. CDR3 nucleotide sequence: TGTGCCAGCAGTGAAAGCGAGACTAGCGGGACACGGTGGCAGTTCTTC. Residues: CASSESETSGTRWQFF.

The gene calls are TRBV2 and TRBJ1-3; no clear D. The CDR3 contains 14 residues. Trimming removed 7 bases at V and 0 bases at J, with 10 bases between. Germline values: CDR1 SNHLY, CDR2 FYNNEI. CDR3 loop: CASKGISSGNTIYF. The CDR3 nucleotides read TGTGCCAGCAAAGGCATTTCCTCTGGAAACACCATATATTTT.